The entry below gives a single T cell receptor beta chain sequence along with its context. The table came from immunoSEQ multiplex PCR; TCRdb's copy has only in-frame clones and leaves some out. This table has some 50,000 clones, over 80% appearing once. These data are taken from a study of OX40 agonist ivuxolimab in advanced cancers. The overall study: At under 85% male, the cohort had a mean age of around 56 years, ranging from roughly 20 to 79. Two cutaneous melanoma patients and one hepatocellular carcinoma patient, three in all, had partial responses.

Trimming pared 6 bases from V and 6 bases from J, leaving 18 bases between. Germline-derived CDR1 and CDR2 are SGHTA and FQGNSA. CDR3 length equals 16 residues. V usage is TRBV7-2 and J usage is TRBJ1-6; D not certain. The TCR comes from an adult with an advanced solid tumor such as melanoma, head and neck, liver or kidney cancer. The sequences come from CD4+ or CD8+ T cells sorted from blood, collected in a trial of the OX40 agonist ivuxolimab. This chain's CDR3 is CASSSITRRSNSPLHF. CDR3 sequence (DNA): TGTGCCAGCAGTTCCATAACTCGACGGAGTAATTCACCCCTCCACTTT.